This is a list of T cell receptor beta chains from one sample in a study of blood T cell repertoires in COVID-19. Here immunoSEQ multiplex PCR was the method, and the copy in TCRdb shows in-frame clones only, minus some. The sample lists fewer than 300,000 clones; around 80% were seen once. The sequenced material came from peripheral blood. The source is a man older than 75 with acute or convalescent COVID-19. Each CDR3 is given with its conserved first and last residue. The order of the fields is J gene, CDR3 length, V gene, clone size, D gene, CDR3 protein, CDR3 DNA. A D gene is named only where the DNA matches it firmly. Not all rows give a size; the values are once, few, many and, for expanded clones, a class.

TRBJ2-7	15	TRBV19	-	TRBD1	CASSKLAGGSYEQYF	TGTGCCAGTAGTAAGTTGGCAGGGGGCTCCTACGAGCAGTACTTC
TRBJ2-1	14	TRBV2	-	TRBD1	CASIGDRVGNEQFF	TGTGCCAGCATCGGGGACAGGGTCGGCAATGAGCAGTTCTTC
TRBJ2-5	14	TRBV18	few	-	CASSPQGWQETQYF	TGTGCCAGCTCACCACAGGGGTGGCAAGAGACCCAGTACTTC
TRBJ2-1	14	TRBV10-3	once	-	CAITPHSSYNEQFF	TGTGCCATCACCCCTCATAGCTCCTACAATGAGCAGTTCTTC
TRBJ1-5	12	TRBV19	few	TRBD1	CASSDRVQPQHF	TGTGCCAGTAGTGACAGGGTGCAGCCCCAGCATTTT
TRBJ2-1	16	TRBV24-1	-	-	CATSVSQAGSYNEQFF	TGTGCCACCAGTGTTTCGCAGGCTGGCTCCTACAATGAGCAGTTCTTC
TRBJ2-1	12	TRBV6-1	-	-	CASSEQNNEQFF	TGTGCCAGCAGTGAGCAGAACAATGAGCAGTTCTTC
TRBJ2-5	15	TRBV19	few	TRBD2	CASAPSGGAGETQYF	TGTGCCAGTGCCCCGTCCGGGGGGGCAGGAGAGACCCAGTACTTC
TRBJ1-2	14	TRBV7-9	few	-	CASSLADRMYGYTF	TGTGCCAGCAGCTTAGCAGACAGGATGTATGGCTACACCTTC
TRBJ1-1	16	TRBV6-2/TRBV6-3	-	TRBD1	CASSDTYGQGATEAFF	TGTGCCAGCAGTGACACGTATGGACAGGGGGCGACTGAAGCTTTCTTT
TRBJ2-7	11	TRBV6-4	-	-	CATRGGGEQYF	TGTGCCACCCGGGGAGGAGGCGAGCAGTACTTC
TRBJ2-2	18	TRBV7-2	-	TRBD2	CASSPGTSGGGNTGELFF	TGTGCCAGCAGCCCCGGGACTAGCGGGGGGGGGAACACCGGGGAGCTGTTTTTT
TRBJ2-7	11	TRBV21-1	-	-	CASRTGGEQYF	TGTGCCAGCAGGACAGGGGGAGAGCAGTACTTC
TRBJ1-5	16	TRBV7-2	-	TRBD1	CASSLAWGGQEKPQHF	TGTGCCAGCAGCTTAGCTTGGGGGGGACAGGAAAAGCCCCAGCATTTT
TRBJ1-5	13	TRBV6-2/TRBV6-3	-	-	CASSYGGTQPQHF	TGTGCCAGCAGTTACGGGGGGACTCAGCCCCAGCATTTT
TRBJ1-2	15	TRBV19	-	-	CASRPGGVTNYGYTF	TGTGCCAGTAGGCCCGGGGGAGTCACAAACTATGGCTACACCTTC
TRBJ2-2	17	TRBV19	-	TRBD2	CASSIGSGVGHTGELFF	TGTGCCAGTAGTATCGGCAGCGGGGTGGGCCACACCGGGGAGCTGTTTTTT
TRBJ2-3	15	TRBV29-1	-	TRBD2	CSVAYIAGRTDTQYF	TGCAGCGTTGCTTATATAGCGGGACGCACAGATACGCAGTATTTT
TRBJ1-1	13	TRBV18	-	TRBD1	CASSPRDREGAFF	TGTGCCAGCTCACCGAGGGACAGGGAAGGAGCTTTCTTT
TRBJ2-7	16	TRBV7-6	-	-	CASSAGAERGSYEQYF	TGTGCCAGCAGCGCAGGGGCTGAGCGGGGATCCTACGAGCAGTACTTC
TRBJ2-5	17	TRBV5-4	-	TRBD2	CASSQGLAGGPQETQYF	TGTGCCAGCAGCCAGGGACTAGCGGGAGGGCCTCAAGAGACCCAGTACTTC
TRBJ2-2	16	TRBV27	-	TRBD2	CASSSSGRVGTGELFF	TGTGCCAGCAGTTCTAGCGGGAGGGTTGGCACCGGGGAGCTGTTTTTT
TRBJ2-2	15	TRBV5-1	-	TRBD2	CASSAGTSVTGELFF	TGCGCCAGCAGCGCCGGGACTAGTGTTACCGGGGAGCTGTTTTTT
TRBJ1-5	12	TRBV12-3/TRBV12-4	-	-	CASSLGQQPQHF	TGTGCCAGCAGTTTAGGGCAACAGCCCCAGCATTTT
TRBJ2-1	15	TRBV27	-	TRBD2	CASSLPASGSYEQFF	TGTGCCAGCAGTTTGCCGGCTAGCGGGAGCTATGAGCAGTTCTTC
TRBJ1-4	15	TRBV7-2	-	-	CASSLQGGGNEKLFF	TGTGCCAGCAGCTTACAGGGCGGGGGTAATGAAAAACTGTTTTTT
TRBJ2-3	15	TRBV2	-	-	CASSEGSSGADTQYF	TGTGCCAGCAGTGAAGGAAGTTCGGGGGCAGATACGCAGTATTTT
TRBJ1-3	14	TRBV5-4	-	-	CASSLDTSGNTIYF	TGTGCCAGCAGCTTGGACACCTCTGGAAACACCATATATTTT
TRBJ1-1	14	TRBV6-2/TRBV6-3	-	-	CASSYNGVNTEAFF	TGTGCCAGCAGTTACAACGGGGTGAACACTGAAGCTTTCTTT
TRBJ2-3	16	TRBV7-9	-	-	CASSFGADLRTDTQYF	TGTGCCAGCAGCTTTGGAGCGGACCTTCGCACAGATACGCAGTATTTT
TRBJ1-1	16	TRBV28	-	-	CASSLLGDIMNTEAFF	TGTGCCAGCAGTTTATTAGGTGACATCATGAACACTGAAGCTTTCTTT
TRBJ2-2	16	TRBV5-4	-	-	CASSRAAGVSTGELFF	TGTGCCAGCAGCCGCGCAGCAGGGGTGTCCACCGGGGAGCTGTTTTTT
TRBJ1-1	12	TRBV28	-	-	CASRAGQGTTFF	TGTGCCAGCAGGGCGGGCCAGGGGACGACTTTCTTT